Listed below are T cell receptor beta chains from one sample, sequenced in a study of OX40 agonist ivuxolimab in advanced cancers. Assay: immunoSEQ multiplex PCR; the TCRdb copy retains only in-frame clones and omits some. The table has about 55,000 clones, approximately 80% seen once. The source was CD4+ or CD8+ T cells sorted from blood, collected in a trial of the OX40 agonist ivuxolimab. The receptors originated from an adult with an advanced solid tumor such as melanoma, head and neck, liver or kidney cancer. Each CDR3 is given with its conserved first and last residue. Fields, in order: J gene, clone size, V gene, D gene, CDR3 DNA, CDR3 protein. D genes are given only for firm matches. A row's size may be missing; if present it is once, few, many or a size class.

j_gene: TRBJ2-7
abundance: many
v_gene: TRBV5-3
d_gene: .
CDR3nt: TGTGCCAGAAGCTTGGTGTCTAGCTCCTACGAGCAGTACTTC
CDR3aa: CARSLVSSSYEQYF

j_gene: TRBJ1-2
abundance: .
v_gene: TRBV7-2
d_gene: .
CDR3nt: TGTGCCAGCCGCAAACAGGGTGTATATGGCTACACCTTC
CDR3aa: CASRKQGVYGYTF

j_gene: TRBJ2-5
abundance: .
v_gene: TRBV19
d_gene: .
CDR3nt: TGTGCCAGTAGCCCAGACAGGGAGGCACGAGAGACCCAGTACTTC
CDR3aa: CASSPDREARETQYF

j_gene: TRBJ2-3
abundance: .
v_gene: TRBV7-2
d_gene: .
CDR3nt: TGTGCCAGCAGCTTACGTCTTGGGGGGGGGCCATCAGATACGCAGTATTTT
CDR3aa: CASSLRLGGGPSDTQYF

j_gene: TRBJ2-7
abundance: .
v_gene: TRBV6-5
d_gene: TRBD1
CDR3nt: TGTGCCAGCAGGATGGGACAGAGATTCTACGAGCAGTACTTC
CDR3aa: CASRMGQRFYEQYF

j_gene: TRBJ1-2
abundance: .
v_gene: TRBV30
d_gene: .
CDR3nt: TGTGCCTGGGCGCTGCAGGGGCGGTATGGCTACACCTTC
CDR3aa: CAWALQGRYGYTF

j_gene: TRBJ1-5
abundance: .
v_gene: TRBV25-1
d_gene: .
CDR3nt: TGTGCCAGCAGTGAAACAGGGTTCAATCAGCCCCAGCATTTT
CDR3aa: CASSETGFNQPQHF

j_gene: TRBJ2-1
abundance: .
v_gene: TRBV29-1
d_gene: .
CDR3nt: TGCAGCGTTGTGTGGGGGAGCGCCTACAATGAGCAGTTCTTC
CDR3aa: CSVVWGSAYNEQFF

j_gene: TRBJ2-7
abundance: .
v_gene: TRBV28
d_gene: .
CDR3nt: TGTGCCAGCAGGGACGCCTACGAGCAGTACTTC
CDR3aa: CASRDAYEQYF

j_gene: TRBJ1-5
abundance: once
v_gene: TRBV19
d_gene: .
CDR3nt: TGTGCCAGTAGTAGTGGGCGGATATCAGCGTCCCAGCATTTT
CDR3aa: CASSSGRISASQHF

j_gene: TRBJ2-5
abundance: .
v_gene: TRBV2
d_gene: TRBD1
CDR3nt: TGTGCCAGCAGTGGTAGATTTTCAGGGGGCGAAGAGACCCAGTACTTC
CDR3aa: CASSGRFSGGEETQYF

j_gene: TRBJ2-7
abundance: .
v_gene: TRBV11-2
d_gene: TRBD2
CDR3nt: TGTGCCAGCAGCGCCGGACTAGCGGGGGGGCCCTACGAGCAGTACTTC
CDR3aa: CASSAGLAGGPYEQYF

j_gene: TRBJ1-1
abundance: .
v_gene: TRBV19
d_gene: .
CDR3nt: TGTGCCAGTACGGGGAGGGGAACGAACACTGAAGCTTTCTTT
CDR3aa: CASTGRGTNTEAFF

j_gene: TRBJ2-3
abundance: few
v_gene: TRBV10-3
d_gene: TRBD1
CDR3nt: TGTGCCATCAGTGGGGGACAGGGGCATACGCAGTATTTT
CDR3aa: CAISGGQGHTQYF

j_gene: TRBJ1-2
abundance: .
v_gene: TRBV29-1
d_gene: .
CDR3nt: TGCAGCGTTGAGCAGACAGCGAACTATGGCTACACCTTC
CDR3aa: CSVEQTANYGYTF